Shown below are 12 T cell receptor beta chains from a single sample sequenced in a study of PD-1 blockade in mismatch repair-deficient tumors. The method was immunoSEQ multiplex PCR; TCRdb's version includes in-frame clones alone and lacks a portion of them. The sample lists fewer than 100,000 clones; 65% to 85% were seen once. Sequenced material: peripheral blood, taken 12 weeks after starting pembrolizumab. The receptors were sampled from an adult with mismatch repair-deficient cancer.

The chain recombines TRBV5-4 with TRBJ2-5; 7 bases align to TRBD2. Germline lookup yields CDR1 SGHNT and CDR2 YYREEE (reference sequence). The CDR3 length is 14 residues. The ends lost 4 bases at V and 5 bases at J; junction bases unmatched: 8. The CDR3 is CASSAGTTRETQYF. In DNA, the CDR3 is TGTGCCAGCAGCGCGGGGACTACGAGGGAGACCCAGTACTTC.

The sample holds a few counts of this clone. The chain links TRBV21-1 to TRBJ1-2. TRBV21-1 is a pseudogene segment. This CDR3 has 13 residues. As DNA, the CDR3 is TGTGCCAGCAGCAAAGTAAGGGGGGATGGCTACACCTTC. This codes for CASSKVRGDGYTF.

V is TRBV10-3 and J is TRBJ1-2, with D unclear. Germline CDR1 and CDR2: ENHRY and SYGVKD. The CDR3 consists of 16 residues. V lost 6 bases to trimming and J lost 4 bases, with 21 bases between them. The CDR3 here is CAISENRPSEGYGYTF. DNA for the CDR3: TGTGCCATCAGCGAAAATAGACCTAGCGAGGGCTATGGCTACACCTTC.

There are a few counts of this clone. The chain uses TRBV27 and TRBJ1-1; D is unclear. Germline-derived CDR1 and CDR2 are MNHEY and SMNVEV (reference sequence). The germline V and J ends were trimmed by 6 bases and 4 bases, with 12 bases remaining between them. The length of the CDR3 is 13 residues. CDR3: CASSYRASTEAFF. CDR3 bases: TGTGCCAGCAGCTATCGCGCGAGCACTGAAGCTTTCTTT.

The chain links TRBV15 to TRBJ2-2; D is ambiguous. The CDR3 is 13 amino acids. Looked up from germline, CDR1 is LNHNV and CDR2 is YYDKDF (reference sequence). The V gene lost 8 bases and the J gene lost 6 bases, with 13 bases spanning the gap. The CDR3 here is CATRAAIPGELFF. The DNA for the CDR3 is TGTGCCACCCGGGCCGCGATCCCCGGGGAGCTGTTTTTT.

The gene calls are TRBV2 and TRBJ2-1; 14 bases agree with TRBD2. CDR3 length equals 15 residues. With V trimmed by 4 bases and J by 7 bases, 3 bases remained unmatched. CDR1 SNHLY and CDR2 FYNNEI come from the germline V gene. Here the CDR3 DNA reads TGTGCCAGCAGTGCAGGGACTAGCGGGAGAAATGAGCAGTTCTTC. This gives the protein CASSAGTSGRNEQFF.

The chain's CDR3 is CASSPSGVNTEAFF. The CDR3 DNA is TGTGCCAGCAGCCCTTCAGGGGTGAACACTGAAGCTTTCTTT. The rearrangement links TRBV7-8 to TRBJ1-1; possible D gene TRBD1, 6 bases. Trimming left V 5 bases short and J 0 bases short, with 10 bases between. Germline CDR1 and CDR2: SGHVS and FQNEAQ. The CDR3 is made up of 14 amino acids.

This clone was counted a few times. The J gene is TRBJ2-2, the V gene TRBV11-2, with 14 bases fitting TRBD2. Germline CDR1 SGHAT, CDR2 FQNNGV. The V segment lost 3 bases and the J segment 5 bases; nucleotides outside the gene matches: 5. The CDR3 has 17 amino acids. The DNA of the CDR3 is TGTGCCAGCAGCTTTTCCGGGACTAGCGGGAGTACCGGGGAGCTGTTTTTT. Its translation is CASSFSGTSGSTGELFF. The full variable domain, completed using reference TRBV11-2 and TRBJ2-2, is EAGVAQSPRYKIIEKRQSVAFWCNPISGHATLYWYQQILGQGPKLLIQFQNNGVVDDSQLPKDRFSAERLKGVDSTLKIQPAKLEDSAVYLCASSFSGTSGSTGELFFGEGSRLTVL.

CDR3 loop: CASSHRPLGGHNEQFF. The CDR3 DNA reads TGCGCCAGCAGCCATAGACCGTTGGGAGGGCACAATGAGCAGTTCTTC. V usage is TRBV4-3 and J usage is TRBJ2-1; 7 bases line up with TRBD2. Germline assignment: CDR1 LGHNA and CDR2 YSLEER. Germline trimming cut 3 bases from V and 5 bases from J; bases unmatched to any gene: 10. The CDR3 covers 16 residues.

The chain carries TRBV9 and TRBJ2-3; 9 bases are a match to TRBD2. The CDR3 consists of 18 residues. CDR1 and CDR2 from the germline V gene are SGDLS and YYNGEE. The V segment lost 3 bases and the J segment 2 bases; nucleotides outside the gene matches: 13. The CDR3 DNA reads TGTGCCAGCAGCGCCGGGACAACTAGCGGGCCCGTCACAGATACGCAGTATTTT. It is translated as CASSAGTTSGPVTDTQYF.

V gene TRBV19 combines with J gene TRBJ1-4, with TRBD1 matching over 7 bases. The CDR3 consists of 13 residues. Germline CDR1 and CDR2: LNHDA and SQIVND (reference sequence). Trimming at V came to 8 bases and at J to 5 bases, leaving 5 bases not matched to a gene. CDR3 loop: CASGGQLNEKLFF. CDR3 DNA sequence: TGTGCCAGTGGGGGACAGCTAAATGAAAAACTGTTTTTT. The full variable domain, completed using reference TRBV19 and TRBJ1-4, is DGGITQSPKYLFRKEGQNVTLSCEQNLNHDAMYWYRQDPGQGLRLIYYSQIVNDFQKGDIAEGYSVSREKKESFPLTVTSAQKNPTAFYLCASGGQLNEKLFFGSGTQLSVL.

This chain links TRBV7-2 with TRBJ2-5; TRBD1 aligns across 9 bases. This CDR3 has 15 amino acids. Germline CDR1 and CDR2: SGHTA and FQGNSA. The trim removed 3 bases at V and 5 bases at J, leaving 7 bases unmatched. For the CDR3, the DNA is TGTGCCAGCAGCTTTAACAGGGGGCCGGAGGAGACCCAGTACTTC. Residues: CASSFNRGPEETQYF. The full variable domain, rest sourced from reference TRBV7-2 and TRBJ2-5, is GAGVSQSPSNKVTEKGKDVELRCDPISGHTALYWYRQSLGQGLEFLIYFQGNSAPDKSGLPSDRFSAERTGGSVSTLTIQRTQQEDSAVYLCASSFNRGPEETQYFGPGTRLLVL.